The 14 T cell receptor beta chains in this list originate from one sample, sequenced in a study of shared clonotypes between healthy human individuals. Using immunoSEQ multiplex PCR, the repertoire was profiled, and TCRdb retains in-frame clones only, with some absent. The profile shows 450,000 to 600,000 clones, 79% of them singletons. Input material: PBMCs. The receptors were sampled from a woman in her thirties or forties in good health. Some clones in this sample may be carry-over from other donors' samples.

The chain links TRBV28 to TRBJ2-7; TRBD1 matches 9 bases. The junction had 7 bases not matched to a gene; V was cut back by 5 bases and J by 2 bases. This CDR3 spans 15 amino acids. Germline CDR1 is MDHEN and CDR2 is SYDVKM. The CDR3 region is CASSPGTGSTYEQYF. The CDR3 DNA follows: TGTGCCAGCAGTCCCGGGACAGGGAGCACCTACGAGCAGTACTTC.

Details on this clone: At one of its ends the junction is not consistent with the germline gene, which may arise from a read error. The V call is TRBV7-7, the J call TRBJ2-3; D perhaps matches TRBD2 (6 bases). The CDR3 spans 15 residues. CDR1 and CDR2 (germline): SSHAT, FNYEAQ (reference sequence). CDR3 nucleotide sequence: TGTGCTAGCAGCCCCTCCGGGACTAGCACAGATACGCAGTATTTT. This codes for CASSPSGTSTDTQYF.

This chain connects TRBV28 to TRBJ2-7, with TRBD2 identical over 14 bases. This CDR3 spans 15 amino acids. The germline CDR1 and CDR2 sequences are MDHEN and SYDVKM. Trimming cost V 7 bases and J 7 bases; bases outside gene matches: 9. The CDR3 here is CASTFAGTSGSEQYF. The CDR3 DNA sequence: TGTGCCAGCACCTTCGCCGGGACTAGCGGGAGTGAGCAGTACTTC.

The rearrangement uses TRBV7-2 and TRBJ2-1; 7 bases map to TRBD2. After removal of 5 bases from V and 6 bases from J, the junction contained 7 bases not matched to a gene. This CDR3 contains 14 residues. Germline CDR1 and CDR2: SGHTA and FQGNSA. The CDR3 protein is CASSRGGPFNEQFF. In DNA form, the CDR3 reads TGTGCCAGCAGCCGGGGAGGGCCTTTCAATGAGCAGTTCTTC.

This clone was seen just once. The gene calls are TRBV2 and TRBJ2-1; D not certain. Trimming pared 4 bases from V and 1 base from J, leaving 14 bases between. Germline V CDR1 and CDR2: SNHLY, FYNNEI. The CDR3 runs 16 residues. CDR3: CASSGFGDLSYNEQFF. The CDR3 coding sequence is TGTGCCAGCAGTGGGTTTGGGGATCTGTCCTACAATGAGCAGTTCTTC.

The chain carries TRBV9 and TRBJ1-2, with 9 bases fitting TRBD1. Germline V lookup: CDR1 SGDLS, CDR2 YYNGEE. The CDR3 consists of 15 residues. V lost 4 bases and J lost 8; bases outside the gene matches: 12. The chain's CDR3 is CASSTRLQGAYGYTF. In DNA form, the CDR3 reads TGTGCCAGCAGCACCCGCCTACAGGGGGCGTACGGCTACACCTTC.

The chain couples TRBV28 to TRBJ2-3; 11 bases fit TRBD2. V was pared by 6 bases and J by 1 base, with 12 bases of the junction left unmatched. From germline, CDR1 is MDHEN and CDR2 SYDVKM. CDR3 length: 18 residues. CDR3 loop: CASSPWTSGWLGTDTQYF. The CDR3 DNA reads TGTGCCAGCAGCCCATGGACTAGCGGGTGGTTGGGCACAGATACGCAGTATTTT.

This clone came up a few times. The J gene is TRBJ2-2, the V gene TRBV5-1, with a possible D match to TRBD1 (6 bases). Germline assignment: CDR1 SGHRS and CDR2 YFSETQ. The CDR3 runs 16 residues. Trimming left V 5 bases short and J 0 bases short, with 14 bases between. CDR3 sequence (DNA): TGCGCCAGCAGACTGGGGGCTGACGCGAACACCGGGGAGCTGTTTTTT. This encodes CASRLGADANTGELFF.

CDR3 protein: CASSQGVGSGSYEQYF. CDR3 DNA: TGCGCCAGCAGCCAAGGGGTGGGAAGCGGGAGTTACGAGCAGTACTTC. The V gene is TRBV4-3, the J gene TRBJ2-5, with 8 bases that match TRBD2. The assigned J gene may be wrong: the sequence end matches TRBJ2-7 better. The CDR3 contains 16 residues. Germline V gene data show CDR1 as LGHNA and CDR2 as YSLEER.

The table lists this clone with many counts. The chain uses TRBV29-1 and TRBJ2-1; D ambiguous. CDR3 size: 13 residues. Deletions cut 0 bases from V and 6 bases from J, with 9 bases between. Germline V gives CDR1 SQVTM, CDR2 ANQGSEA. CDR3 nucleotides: TGCAGCGTTGAAGATTCCCTCGCCAATGAGCAGTTCTTC. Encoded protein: CSVEDSLANEQFF.

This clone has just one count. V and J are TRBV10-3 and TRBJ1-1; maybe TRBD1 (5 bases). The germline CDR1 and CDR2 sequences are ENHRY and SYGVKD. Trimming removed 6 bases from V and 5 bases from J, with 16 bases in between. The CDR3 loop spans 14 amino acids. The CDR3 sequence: CAISPAGEWTEAFF. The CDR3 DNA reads TGTGCCATCAGCCCGGCGGGGGAGTGGACTGAAGCTTTCTTT.

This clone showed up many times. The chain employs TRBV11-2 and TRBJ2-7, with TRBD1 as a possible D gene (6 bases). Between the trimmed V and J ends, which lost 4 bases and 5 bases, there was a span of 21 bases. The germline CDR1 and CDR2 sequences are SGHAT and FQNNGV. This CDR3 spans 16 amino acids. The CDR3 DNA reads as TGTGCCAGCAGCTCTAATCCTTCCAGGGGTTCCAACGAGCAGTACTTC. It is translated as CASSSNPSRGSNEQYF.

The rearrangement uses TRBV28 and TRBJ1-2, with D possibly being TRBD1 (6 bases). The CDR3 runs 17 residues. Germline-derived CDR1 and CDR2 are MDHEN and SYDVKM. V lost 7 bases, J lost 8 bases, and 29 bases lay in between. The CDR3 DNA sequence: TGTGCCAGCACATATACCCCCTGGGAGGGGGTGAGAGGCGGCTACACCTTC. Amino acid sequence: CASTYTPWEGVRGGYTF.

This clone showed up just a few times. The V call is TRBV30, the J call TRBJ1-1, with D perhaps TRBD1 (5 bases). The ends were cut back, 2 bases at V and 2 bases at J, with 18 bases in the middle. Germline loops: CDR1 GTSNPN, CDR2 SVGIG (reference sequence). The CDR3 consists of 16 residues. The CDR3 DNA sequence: TGTGCCTGGAGTAGGGTGGTGACAGTCTTAAACACTGAAGCTTTCTTT. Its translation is CAWSRVVTVLNTEAFF. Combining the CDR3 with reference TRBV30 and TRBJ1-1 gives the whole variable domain SQTIHQWPATLVQPVGSPLSLECTVEGTSNPNLYWYRQAAGRGLQLLFYSVGIGQISSEVPQNLSASRPQDRQFILSSKKLLLSDSGFYLCAWSRVVTVLNTEAFFGQGTRLTVV.